The present entry profiles one T cell receptor (beta chain) with its context. The antigen is unknown. Researchers divided each subset's genomic DNA evenly across several immunoSEQ plates. TCRdb's table, derived via immunoSEQ multiplex PCR, lists solely in-frame clones and lacks some. The profile shows around 2.1 million clones, about 92% of them singletons. CD45RO-negative, CCR7-positively selected cells formed the naive CD8 fraction, excluding terminally differentiated effector memory CD45RA+ cells. The V segment lost 2 bases and the J segment 2 bases; nucleotides outside the gene matches: 9. The germline CDR1 and CDR2 sequences are MNHEY and SMNVEV (reference sequence). This CDR3 is built from 17 residues. The data are from a study of shared clonotypes between healthy human individuals. Points from the study as a whole: Rarefaction analysis demonstrated incomplete sorted-subset sequencing notwithstanding large depth.

The rearrangement links TRBV27 to TRBJ2-1; TRBD2 matches 7 bases. Material: naive CD8+ T cells from PBMCs. The receptor was derived from a man between 18 and 35 years old in good health. Some clones in this sample may be carry-over from other donors' samples. The CDR3: CASSLRSGGSTYNEQFF. For the CDR3, the DNA is TGTGCCAGCAGTTTAAGGTCTGGCGGGAGTACCTACAATGAGCAGTTCTTC.